Following are 6 T cell receptor beta chains from one sample sequenced in a study of T cell repertoires in aging, cancer and after chemotherapy. A mixed TRB-A/B primer pool amplified rearranged TRB by multiplex touch-down PCR. TCRdb itself ran the multiplex PCR reads through MiXCR, one entry per CDR3 protein. The sample lists about 4,300 distinct CDR3 sequences; 25% to 30% were seen once. The template was genomic DNA from peripheral blood, not RNA. The sample taken for sequencing was blood. The source of these receptors is a human donor in good health.

This clonotype was detected only a few times. The chain couples TRBV12-3 or TRBV12-4 to TRBJ2-7; 7 bases map to TRBD2. Trimming took 6 bases from V and 3 from J; bases not matched to a gene: 11. CDR3 length: 15 amino acids. CDR3 in amino acids: CASSWGGGGLYEQYF. CDR3 nucleotide sequence: TGTGCCAGCAGCTGGGGCGGGGGAGGACTCTACGAGCAGTACTTC.

This clonotype has more than one count but fewer than ten. The genes are TRBV11-2 and TRBJ1-4; D not resolved. The CDR3 sequence is 16 residues long. Trimming removed 6 bases from V and 8 bases from J, with 22 bases in between. Germline lookup yields CDR1 SGHAT and CDR2 FQNNGV. The CDR3 nucleotides read TGTGCCAGCAGTTTGGTTAGAGGCCCCACTTGGGAAAAACTGTTTTTT. It yields the protein CASSLVRGPTWEKLFF.

This clonotype came up a few times. The chain links TRBV20-1 to TRBJ2-1; D unresolved. Germline V gene data show CDR1 as DFQATT and CDR2 as SNEGSKA (reference sequence). This CDR3 is 13 amino acids long. V dropped 0 bases and J dropped 2 bases, with 5 bases sitting between them. In DNA form, the CDR3 reads TGCAGTGCTAGAGACAGGCCCTACAATGAGCAGTTCTTC. Protein product: CSARDRPYNEQFF.

The chain employs TRBV7-9 and TRBJ1-1; TRBD1 matches at 8 bases. The germline CDR1 and CDR2 sequences are SEHNR and FQNEAQ (reference sequence). The CDR3 covers 16 residues. Trimming at V came to 4 bases and at J to 3 bases, leaving 10 bases not matched to a gene. The CDR3 loop reads CASSSPAGQGDTEAFF. The DNA for the CDR3 is TGTGCCAGCAGCTCACCAGCAGGACAGGGAGACACTGAAGCTTTCTTT.

V and J are TRBV6-1 and TRBJ2-7; perhaps TRBD1 as D (6 bases). CDR1 is MNHNS and CDR2 is SASEGT in the germline V gene. V lost 6 bases and J lost 4, with 10 bases in between. The CDR3 is 12 residues long. The CDR3 region is CASRADSYEQYF. DNA of the CDR3: TGTGCCAGCAGGGCGGACAGTTACGAGCAGTACTTC.

This clonotype was recorded a few times. The chain is built from TRBV6-4 and TRBJ2-2, with 8 bases matching TRBD2. This CDR3 is built from 14 residues. Germline CDR1 and CDR2: MRHNA and SNTAGT. The J segment lost 6 bases and the V segment lost 8 bases, leaving 8 bases of the junction unmatched. Here the CDR3 reads CASAGTSPPGELFF. The CDR3 DNA sequence: TGTGCCAGCGCCGGGACTAGTCCCCCCGGGGAGCTGTTTTTT.